These 25 T cell receptor beta chains were all obtained from the same sample, sequenced in a study of Graves' ophthalmopathy and Graves' hyperthyroidism. Amplification targeted the TCR beta CDR3 regions, with RNA transcripts as the source material. HTBI-primed first-round RT-PCR preceded second-round multiplex PCR. TCRdb re-analysed the multiplex PCR reads in MiXCR, keeping a single row per CDR3 protein. The repertoire includes roughly 380,000 distinct CDR3 sequences, approximately 15% of them detected once, and approximately 7% sits in the top ten. Sequenced sample: peripheral blood. The receptors were gathered from a woman aged 18-29 years with stable Graves' hyperthyroidism.

This clonotype occurred many times. The chain combines TRBV12-5 with TRBJ2-7; D gene uncertain. The CDR3 contains 15 residues. CDR1 and CDR2 from the germline V gene are LGHNT and FRNRAP. The germline V and J ends were trimmed by 2 bases and 3 bases, with 14 bases remaining between them. CDR3 nucleotides: TGTGCTAGTGGTTTGAGGCTGCCAGGAGTCTACGAGCAGTACTTC. Its protein is CASGLRLPGVYEQYF.

This clonotype was picked up many times. V gene TRBV6-1 combines with J gene TRBJ1-1, with a weak D call TRBD1 (6 bases). The germline V gene encodes CDR1 MNHNS and CDR2 SASEGT. Trimming took 3 bases from V and 1 from J, leaving 12 bases between them. The CDR3 runs to 15 residues. CDR3 loop: CASSDKGVPNTEAFF. The CDR3 region has the DNA TGTGCCAGCAGTGATAAGGGGGTGCCGAACACTGAAGCTTTCTTT.

This clonotype was seen many times. The gene calls are TRBV10-3 and TRBJ2-7; 7 bases match TRBD1. The CDR3 spans 13 residues. The germline gives CDR1 ENHRY, CDR2 SYGVKD. After removal of 5 bases from V and 5 bases from J, the junction contained 6 bases not matched to a gene. The CDR3 DNA sequence: TGTGCCATCAGTCCAGACAGGGTCAACGAGCAGTACTTC. It encodes CAISPDRVNEQYF.

This clonotype has ten or more counts. This sequence joins TRBV20-1 and TRBJ2-7; D uncertain. This CDR3 contains 12 residues. V was cut by 3 bases and J by 3 bases, with 9 bases left in between. Germline V gene data show CDR1 as DFQATT and CDR2 as SNEGSKA (reference sequence). CDR3 bases: TGCAGTGCTAGCGTGGTGAACTACGAGCAGTACTTC. Protein sequence: CSASVVNYEQYF.

This clonotype appeared many times. The chain employs TRBV6-1 and TRBJ1-3, with a possible D match to TRBD1 (5 bases). This CDR3 spans 15 amino acids. Per germline, CDR1 MNHNS and CDR2 SASEGT. Between the trimmed V and J ends, which lost 1 base and 2 bases, there was a span of 9 bases. CDR3 region: CASSEGTGPGNTIYF. As DNA, the CDR3 is TGTGCCAGCAGTGAAGGAACAGGTCCTGGAAACACCATATATTTT.

This clonotype was seen at least ten times. The CDR3 region is CASSFGQGDEQYF. The DNA for the CDR3 is TGTGCCAGCAGTTTCGGCCAGGGAGACGAGCAGTACTTC. The V gene is TRBV27, the J gene TRBJ2-7, with D perhaps given as TRBD1 or TRBD2 (5 bases each). The CDR3 consists of 13 residues. Germline V gene data show CDR1 as MNHEY and CDR2 as SMNVEV (reference sequence). V was shortened by 3 bases and J by 5 bases, with 11 bases between the two germline ends.

The chain couples TRBV15 to TRBJ1-2, with 7 bases matching TRBD1. The V and J ends lost 4 bases and 7 bases, in that order; junction bases with no gene match: 9. Germline CDR1 reads LNHNV; CDR2 reads YYDKDF (reference sequence). This CDR3 comprises 14 residues. This chain's CDR3 is CATSKYKGAGGYTF. The CDR3 nucleotides read TGTGCCACCAGCAAGTACAAGGGGGCCGGTGGCTACACCTTC.

Ten or more counts support this clonotype. The chain is built from TRBV19 and TRBJ1-1, with a weak D call TRBD1 (5 bases). From germline, CDR1 is LNHDA and CDR2 SQIVND (reference sequence). This CDR3 region has 16 residues. With 1 base removed from V and 0 bases from J, the gap between germline ends came to 12 bases. The CDR3 here is CASSIAFRVLNTEAFF. Here the CDR3 DNA reads TGTGCCAGTAGTATAGCCTTCAGGGTATTGAACACTGAAGCTTTCTTT.

This chain links TRBV20-1 with TRBJ2-5; D is perhaps TRBD2 (6 bases). CDR3 length: 15 residues. The ends were cut back, 4 bases at V and 1 base at J, with 16 bases in the middle. CDR1 is DFQATT, CDR2 SNEGSKA, per germline (reference sequence). The CDR3 bases are TGCAGTGCTACCCCCGGGCGGGGAAGCCAAGAGACCCAGTACTTC. This sequence encodes CSATPGRGSQETQYF.

This clonotype was counted at least ten times. The chain combines TRBV6-1 with TRBJ1-5; D uncertain. The CDR3 consists of 14 residues. Trimming pared 0 bases from V and 5 bases from J, leaving 8 bases between. Germline assignment: CDR1 MNHNS and CDR2 SASEGT. The CDR3 DNA reads as TGTGCCAGCAGTGAAGCGCAGCCTTATCAGCCCCAGCATTTT. Its protein product is CASSEAQPYQPQHF.

The J gene is TRBJ2-7, the V gene TRBV6-2 or TRBV6-3; the match to TRBD2 covers 7 bases. This CDR3 has 16 residues. V dropped 0 bases and J dropped 2; count of bases not matched to a gene: 7. Germline V gene sequence: CDR1 MNHEY, CDR2 SVGEGT. CDR3 protein: CASSYSIRLAAYEQYF. The CDR3 bases are TGTGCCAGCAGTTACTCGATTCGCCTAGCGGCCTACGAGCAGTACTTC.

This clonotype came up a few times. This chain connects TRBV14 to TRBJ1-2, with D maybe TRBD1 (5 bases). Germline lookup yields CDR1 SGHDN and CDR2 FVKESK. The CDR3 contains 13 residues. V was cut by 4 bases and J by 6 bases, with 12 bases left in between. CDR3: CASSPAGYDGYTF. The CDR3 nucleotides are TGTGCCAGCAGCCCTGCAGGGTACGATGGCTACACCTTC.

With regard to this clonotype: A read error may produce the germline difference seen at one junction end. This chain connects TRBV7-3 to TRBJ2-5, with 7 bases matching TRBD1. This CDR3 has 13 residues. Germline assignment: CDR1 SGHTA and CDR2 FQGTGA. This chain's CDR3 is CASSLNRGETKYF. CDR3 in DNA: TGTGCCAGCAGCTTAAACAGGGGAGAGACCAAGTACTTC.

This clonotype was observed at least ten times. This chain joins TRBV5-1 and TRBJ2-5; possible D gene TRBD2, 6 bases. The CDR3 consists of 14 residues. Per the germline V gene, CDR1 is SGHRS and CDR2 is YFSETQ. The V gene lost 0 bases and the J gene lost 5 bases, with 11 bases spanning the gap. The CDR3 bases are TGCGCCAGCAGCTTGGAACTAGCCGCGGAGACCCAGTACTTC. Its protein product is CASSLELAAETQYF. The full variable domain, rest sourced from reference TRBV5-1 and TRBJ2-5, is KAGVTQTPRYLIKTRGQQVTLSCSPISGHRSVSWYQQTPGQGLQFLFEYFSETQRNKGNFPGRFSGRQFSNSRSEMNVSTLELGDSALYLCASSLELAAETQYFGPGTRLLVL.

The chain uses TRBV5-4 and TRBJ2-5; no definite D call. CDR3 length equals 16 residues. The germline V gene has CDR1 SGHNT and CDR2 YYREEE (reference sequence). V lost 0 bases, J lost 5 bases, and 17 bases lay in between. In DNA form, the CDR3 reads TGTGCCAGCAGCTTGGGCCTCGGACCCGCTGGGGAGACCCAGTACTTC. Encoded protein: CASSLGLGPAGETQYF.

This clonotype was observed a handful of times. The genes are TRBV20-1 and TRBJ1-1, with 10 bases fitting TRBD1. The germline V gene has CDR1 DFQATT and CDR2 SNEGSKA (reference sequence). The CDR3 consists of 16 residues. J lost 4 bases, V lost 3 bases, and 11 bases had no gene match. This CDR3 reads CSARGQGLFKGTEAFF. The CDR3 nucleotides are TGCAGTGCTAGGGGACAGGGGCTCTTTAAGGGCACTGAAGCTTTCTTT.

This clonotype has a count of ten or more. The V call is TRBV7-9, the J call TRBJ1-1, with D maybe TRBD1 (5 bases). Trimming removed 4 bases from V and 3 bases from J, with 15 bases in between. Germline V gene lookup returns CDR1 SEHNR and CDR2 FQNEAQ (reference sequence). This CDR3 contains 15 residues. The CDR3 nucleotides are TGTGCCAGCAGCTCCCTAGACGGGGGGGACACTGAAGCTTTCTTT. Protein sequence: CASSSLDGGDTEAFF.

This rearrangement joins TRBV5-5 to TRBJ1-6; no firm D call. This CDR3 is 14 amino acids long. CDR1 is SGHKS and CDR2 is YYEKEE in the germline V gene (reference sequence). V was shortened by 4 bases and J by 15 bases, with 20 bases between the two germline ends. CDR3 nucleotide sequence: TGTGCCAGCAGCCCGTACCCCCGGGAAACACACCTCCACTTT. Translated: CASSPYPRETHLHF.

This clonotype was seen repeatedly, ten times or more. The chain couples TRBV2 to TRBJ2-5, with 11 nucleotides matching TRBD1. Per germline, CDR1 SNHLY and CDR2 FYNNEI. The CDR3 length is 15 residues. Trimming took 8 bases from V and 5 from J; bases not matched to a gene: 10. CDR3 sequence reads: CASSEDRGRSETQYF. CDR3 nucleotides: TGTGCCAGCTCCGAGGACAGGGGGCGAAGTGAGACCCAGTACTTC.

This clonotype was recorded a few times. A read error is possible here, since a much larger clone lies one base away. The chain combines TRBV20-1 with TRBJ1-1; D is ambiguous. CDR1 and CDR2 from the germline V gene are DFQATT and SNEGSKA (reference sequence). The CDR3 consists of 15 residues. CDR3 protein: CSVRVRRFMNTEAFF. In DNA, the CDR3 is TGCAGTGTTAGAGTCCGACGCTTCATGAACACTGAAGCTTTCTTT.

This clonotype was seen repeatedly, ten times or more. The chain couples TRBV6-1 to TRBJ1-6; D is unresolved. V was shortened by 2 bases and J by 10 bases, with 12 bases between the two germline ends. The CDR3 runs 14 residues. Germline CDR1 and CDR2: MNHNS and SASEGT. The CDR3 sequence: CASSETGQDSPLHF. The CDR3, as DNA: TGTGCCAGCAGTGAAACGGGCCAGGACTCACCCCTCCACTTT.

This clonotype was detected ten times or more. The chain uses TRBV6-1 and TRBJ1-5; 7 nucleotides align to TRBD1. J was trimmed by 3 bases and V by 5 bases; bases with no gene match: 4. Germline V gene lookup returns CDR1 MNHNS and CDR2 SASEGT. The CDR3 runs to 14 residues. CDR3: CASSQGGFNQPQHF. The CDR3 DNA reads TGTGCCAGCAGTCAGGGGGGATTCAATCAGCCCCAGCATTTT.

This clonotype was detected only a few times. The V and J genes are TRBV5-1 and TRBJ2-5; D is unresolved. This CDR3 contains 14 residues. Germline V CDR1 and CDR2: SGHRS, YFSETQ. The V end lost 0 bases, the J end lost 5 bases, and 11 bases lay between the germline ends. DNA of the CDR3: TGCGCCAGCAGCTTGGAGGCGTTAAAGGAGACCCAGTACTTC. Translation: CASSLEALKETQYF.

In this sample, this clonotype turned up many times. The gene calls are TRBV28 and TRBJ2-7, with D hard to call. Germline CDR1 is MDHEN and CDR2 is SYDVKM. The CDR3 loop spans 12 amino acids. Trimming took off 3 bases at V and 2 bases at J, with 5 bases between the two ends. Written as DNA, the CDR3 is TGTGCCAGCAGTTTGAAGGCCTACGAGCAGTACTTC. Its protein product is CASSLKAYEQYF.

V gene TRBV4-2 combines with J gene TRBJ1-1; a possible D gene is TRBD1 (6 bases). The germline V and J ends were trimmed by 0 bases and 1 base, with 12 bases remaining between them. The V gene's germline CDR1 is LGHNA and CDR2 YNFKEQ. This CDR3 contains 16 residues. The chain's CDR3 is CASSQEVQGWNTEAFF. The DNA of the CDR3 is TGTGCCAGCAGCCAAGAGGTACAGGGATGGAACACTGAAGCTTTCTTT.